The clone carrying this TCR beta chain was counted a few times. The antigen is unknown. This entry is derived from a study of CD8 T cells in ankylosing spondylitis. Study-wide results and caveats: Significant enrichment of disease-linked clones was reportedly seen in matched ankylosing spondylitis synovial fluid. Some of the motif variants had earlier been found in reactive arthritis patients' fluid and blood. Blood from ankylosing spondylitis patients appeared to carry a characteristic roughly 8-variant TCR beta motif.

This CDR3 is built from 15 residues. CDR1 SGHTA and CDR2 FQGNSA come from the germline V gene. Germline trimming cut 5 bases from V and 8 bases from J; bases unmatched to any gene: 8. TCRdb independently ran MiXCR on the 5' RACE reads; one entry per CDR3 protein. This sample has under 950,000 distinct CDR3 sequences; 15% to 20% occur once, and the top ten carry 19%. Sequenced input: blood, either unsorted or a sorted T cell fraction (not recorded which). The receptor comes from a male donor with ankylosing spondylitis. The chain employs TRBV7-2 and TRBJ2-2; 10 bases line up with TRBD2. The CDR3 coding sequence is TGTGCCAGCAGCAAGCGGGAGGGCCACGGGGGGGAGCTGTTTTTT. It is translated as CASSKREGHGGELFF.